This T cell receptor (beta chain) was captured by sequencing in a study of shared clonotypes between healthy human individuals. Background on the study: There were three CD4 naive, three CD4 memory, two CD8 naive and one CD8 memory plates per donor.

Turning to this clone: Its antigen is unidentified.

Germline V gene data show CDR1 as ENHRY and CDR2 as SYGVKD. CDR3 length equals 15 residues. V was clipped by 4 bases and J by 3 bases, with 13 bases between them. CD8 cells regarded as naive lacked CD45RO, were positively chosen for CCR7, and omitted terminally differentiated effector memory CD45RA+ cells. Each replicate PCR on the sorted subsets used roughly 190 ng DNA (around 30,000 T cell genomes). Sequenced by immunoSEQ multiplex PCR; TCRdb stores in-frame clones only, minus some. The data contain 760,000 or so clones, around 96% of them singletons. Overall study results and limits: Sampling involved blood alone; tissue repertoires likely differ.

This sequence was found in a man aged 30-40 years in good health. Material: naive CD8+ T cells sorted from blood. V is TRBV10-3 and J is TRBJ2-1; tentative D call: TRBD2 (5 bases). CDR3 loop: CAISADSSLYNEQFF. The CDR3 nucleotides read TGTGCCATCAGTGCGGACTCTTCTCTCTACAATGAGCAGTTCTTC.